A selection of T cell receptor beta chains follows, all from one sample in a study of cytomegalovirus exposure and HLA in healthy donors. The table came from immunoSEQ multiplex PCR; TCRdb's copy has only in-frame clones and leaves some out. The sample totals some 130,000 clones; its top ten clones hold less than 2%. The sequencing input was PBMCs. All receptors come from a young man in good health and CMV-seronegative. Both conserved end residues are part of each CDR3. The order of the fields is J gene, V gene, D gene, CDR3 protein, CDR3 DNA. The D gene is left open where the match is weak.

>TRBJ2-7|TRBV29-1|-
CSVEDPTGSYEQYF
TGCAGCGTTGAAGATCCCACAGGCTCCTACGAGCAGTACTTC
>TRBJ2-1|TRBV19|-
CASSITTSSYNEQFF
TGTGCCAGTAGTATAACCACGAGCTCCTACAATGAGCAGTTCTTC
>TRBJ2-7|TRBV6-6|-
CASSPGGGSYEQYF
TGTGCCAGCAGTCCAGGTGGAGGGTCCTACGAGCAGTACTTC
>TRBJ2-3|TRBV19|-
CASSIGGPLTDTQYF
TGTGCCAGTAGTATCGGGGGGCCTCTCACAGATACGCAGTATTTT
>TRBJ2-7|TRBV11-2|-
CASSLIFSQEQYF
TGTGCCAGCAGCTTAATTTTTTCGCAGGAGCAGTACTTC
>TRBJ2-7|TRBV5-6|TRBD1
CASSTAGTGAGEQYF
TGTGCCAGCAGCACCGCCGGGACAGGGGCGGGGGAGCAGTACTTC
>TRBJ1-5|TRBV7-9|-
CASSLPGEQPQHF
TGTGCCAGCAGCTTACCCGGAGAACAGCCCCAGCATTTT
>TRBJ2-2|TRBV29-1|TRBD1
CSVPTGANTGELFF
TGCAGCGTGCCTACAGGGGCGAACACCGGGGAGCTGTTTTTT
>TRBJ2-5|TRBV30|TRBD2
CASRSGGAWETQYF
TGTGCCTCCCGTAGCGGGGGGGCTTGGGAGACCCAGTACTTC
>TRBJ2-7|TRBV27|TRBD1
CASSLLGQGDEQYF
TGTGCCAGCAGTCTCCTCGGACAGGGGGACGAGCAGTACTTC
>TRBJ2-7|TRBV7-2|-
CASSLLFSSYEQYF
TGTGCCAGCAGCTTACTCTTTAGCTCCTACGAGCAGTACTTC
>TRBJ2-7|TRBV7-2|TRBD1
CASSSRRTGDEQYF
TGTGCCAGCAGCTCTAGACGGACAGGGGACGAGCAGTACTTC
>TRBJ1-2|TRBV4-2|-
CASSQDITGYGYTF
TGTGCCAGCAGCCAAGATATCACAGGGTATGGCTACACCTTC
>TRBJ1-6|TRBV25-1|-
CASSLKSGNNSPLHF
TGTGCCAGCAGCCTGAAAAGCGGGAATAATTCACCCCTCCACTTT
>TRBJ2-3|TRBV9|TRBD2
CASSALAGGQLLTDTQYF
TGTGCCAGCAGCGCACTAGCGGGGGGACAGCTTCTCACAGATACGCAGTATTTT
>TRBJ2-4|TRBV7-3|-
CASSVQGLENIQYF
TGTGCCAGCAGCGTACAGGGCCTAGAAAACATTCAGTACTTC
>TRBJ2-7|TRBV7-2|TRBD2
CASSLASGSYEQYF
TGTGCCAGCAGCTTAGCTAGCGGGAGTTACGAGCAGTACTTC
>TRBJ1-1|TRBV7-3|-
CASSALRGAEAFF
TGTGCCAGCAGCGCACTTCGGGGGGCTGAAGCTTTCTTT
>TRBJ2-7|TRBV9|-
CASSPRSSSYEQYF
TGTGCCAGCAGCCCCAGGTCCAGCTCCTACGAGCAGTACTTC
>TRBJ2-5|TRBV18|-
CASSPSIEETQYF
TGTGCCAGCTCACCCTCGATAGAAGAGACCCAGTACTTC
>TRBJ2-7|TRBV28|TRBD2
CASSTNLGTSGGISYEQYF
TGTGCCAGCAGTACGAATCTCGGGACTAGCGGGGGAATCTCCTACGAGCAGTACTTC
>TRBJ1-1|TRBV7-6|-
CASSLDSFNTEAFF
TGTGCCAGCAGCTTGGACAGCTTCAACACTGAAGCTTTCTTT
>TRBJ2-5|TRBV29-1|-
CSVSRGSETQYF
TGCAGCGTTAGTAGGGGGTCAGAGACCCAGTACTTC
>TRBJ2-7|TRBV19|TRBD2
CASSLGGYEQYF
TGTGCCAGTAGTTTGGGAGGGTACGAGCAGTACTTC
>TRBJ2-7|TRBV4-3|TRBD2
CASSQEGTSGHYEQYF
TGCGCCAGCAGCCAAGAGGGGACTAGCGGTCATTACGAGCAGTACTTC
>TRBJ2-1|TRBV30|-
CAASMQEQFF
TGTGCCGCCTCCATGCAGGAGCAGTTCTTC
>TRBJ2-2|TRBV10-3|-
CAISAQSGELFF
TGTGCCATCAGTGCCCAGTCCGGGGAGCTGTTTTTT
>TRBJ2-1|TRBV19|-
CASSIVHYNEQFF
TGTGCCAGTAGTATAGTTCATTACAATGAGCAGTTCTTC
>TRBJ1-1|TRBV11-3|-
CASSLDGEAFF
TGTGCCAGCAGCTTAGACGGTGAAGCTTTCTTT
>TRBJ1-2|TRBV27|TRBD1
CASRTKYQGGDDGYTF
TGTGCCAGCAGAACGAAATATCAAGGGGGCGACGATGGCTACACCTTC
>TRBJ1-2|TRBV11-2|-
CASSFRGGYTF
TGTGCCAGCAGCTTCAGGGGTGGCTACACCTTC
>TRBJ1-2|TRBV20-1|-
CRARGGYTF
TGCAGGGCCCGCGGGGGCTACACCTTC
>TRBJ2-5|TRBV30|TRBD2
CAWKFGFGTSGGQETQYF
TGTGCCTGGAAGTTCGGTTTTGGGACTAGCGGGGGACAGGAGACCCAGTACTTC
>TRBJ1-1|TRBV15|TRBD1
CATRVDRVTEAFF
TGTGCCACCAGGGTCGACAGGGTGACTGAAGCTTTCTTT
>TRBJ2-5|TRBV11-3|TRBD2
CASSPGLSQETQYF
TGTGCCAGCAGCCCGGGACTATCCCAAGAGACCCAGTACTTC
>TRBJ1-4|TRBV5-1|TRBD1
CASSLGQGNEKLFF
TGCGCCAGCAGCTTGGGACAGGGTAATGAAAAACTGTTTTTT
>TRBJ2-7|TRBV18|-
CASSSVGSSYEQYF
TGTGCCAGCTCATCGGTTGGTAGTTCCTACGAGCAGTACTTC
>TRBJ2-2|TRBV12-5|TRBD2
CASGLSAGGPTGELFF
TGTGCTAGTGGTTTGTCAGCGGGAGGGCCGACCGGGGAGCTGTTTTTT
>TRBJ2-3|TRBV28|-
CATGGWVIRESQYF
TGTGCCACCGGCGGGTGGGTAATTCGGGAATCGCAGTATTTT
>TRBJ1-1|TRBV28|TRBD1
CASSTTGGSNTEAFF
TGTGCCAGCAGTACGACAGGGGGCTCGAACACTGAAGCTTTCTTT
>TRBJ2-2|TRBV19|TRBD1
CASDTGGEWTGELFF
TGTGCCAGTGACACAGGGGGCGAATGGACCGGGGAGCTGTTTTTT
>TRBJ1-3|TRBV18|-
CASSQSETNSGNTIYF
TGTGCCAGCTCACAATCGGAGACCAATTCTGGAAACACCATATATTTT
>TRBJ1-2|TRBV28|-
CASSQMRGYTF
TGTGCCAGCAGTCAAATGAGAGGCTACACCTTC
>TRBJ2-3|TRBV10-3|-
CAISGPPGTHGTDTQYF
TGTGCCATCAGTGGACCACCTGGGACACACGGAACAGATACGCAGTATTTT
>TRBJ2-7|TRBV5-6|-
CASSPPRDEQYF
TGTGCCAGCAGCCCCCCTCGGGACGAGCAGTACTTC
>TRBJ1-2|TRBV5-4|-
CASGYRAKNYGYTF
TGTGCCAGCGGTTACAGGGCTAAAAACTATGGCTACACCTTC
>TRBJ2-7|TRBV28|-
CASSLSSGHHPSYEQYF
TGTGCCAGCAGCCTAAGTTCGGGACATCACCCCTCCTACGAGCAGTACTTC
>TRBJ2-7|TRBV4-1|-
CASSQGLAYEQYF
TGCGCCAGCAGCCAGGGACTGGCCTACGAGCAGTACTTC
>TRBJ2-7|TRBV9|TRBD2
CASSAGTSGYEQYF
TGTGCCAGCAGCGCCGGGACTAGCGGCTACGAGCAGTACTTC
>TRBJ2-7|TRBV28|-
CASSLQGRPYEQYF
TGTGCCAGCAGTTTACAGGGGCGACCCTACGAGCAGTACTTC
>TRBJ2-1|TRBV7-9|TRBD2
CASSSQTSGSFGPYNEQFF
TGTGCCAGCAGCTCCCAGACTAGCGGGAGTTTTGGACCCTACAATGAGCAGTTCTTC